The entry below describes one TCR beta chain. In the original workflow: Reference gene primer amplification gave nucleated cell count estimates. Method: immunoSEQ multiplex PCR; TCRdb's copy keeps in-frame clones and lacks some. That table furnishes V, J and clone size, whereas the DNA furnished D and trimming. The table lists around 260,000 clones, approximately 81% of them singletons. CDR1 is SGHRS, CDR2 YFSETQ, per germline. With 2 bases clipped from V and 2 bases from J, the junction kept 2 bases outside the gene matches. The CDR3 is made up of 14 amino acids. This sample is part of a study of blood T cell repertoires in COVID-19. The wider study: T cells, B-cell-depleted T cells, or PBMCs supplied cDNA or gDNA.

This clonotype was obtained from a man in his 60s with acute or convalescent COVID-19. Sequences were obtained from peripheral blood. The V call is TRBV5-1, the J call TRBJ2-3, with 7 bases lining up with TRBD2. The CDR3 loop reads CASSFSGVTDTQYF. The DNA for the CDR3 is TGCGCCAGCAGCTTCAGCGGGGTCACAGATACGCAGTATTTT.